The 27 T cell receptor beta chains below come from one sample, sequenced in a study of CD8+CD57+ T cells in acquired aplastic anemia. Sequencing was done on patients that had shown CD8+CD57+ cell expansion by flow cytometry. Genomic DNA, serving as template, underwent TCR beta VDJ and CDR3 profiling. TCRdb itself ran the reads through MiXCR, one entry per CDR3 protein. The sample consists of some 200,000 distinct CDR3 sequences, around half of them appearing once. The sequenced sample consisted of sorted CD4+, CD8+, or CD8+CD57+ T cells (not recorded which) from PBMCs. Receptor source: a human donor with aplastic anemia.

Notes on this clonotype: One end of the junction fails to match germline, which may point to a read error. The chain combines TRBV10-3 with TRBJ2-2; no definite D call. CDR1 is ENHRY and CDR2 is SYGVKD in the germline V gene. The CDR3 extends over 15 amino acids. The CDR3 DNA reads TGTGCCATCGGTGAGCCGGGCAAGAACACCGGGGAGCTGTTTTTT. This translates into CAIGEPGKNTGELFF.

The chain couples TRBV7-9 to TRBJ2-7, with 9 bases lining up with TRBD1. CDR3 length equals 14 residues. CDR1 SEHNR and CDR2 FQNEAQ come from the germline V gene (reference sequence). With 4 bases clipped from V and 3 bases from J, the junction kept 4 bases outside the gene matches. As DNA, the CDR3 is TGTGCCAGCAGCTCCGGGACAGGGCGCTACGAGCAGTACTTC. Translation gives CASSSGTGRYEQYF.

Remarks on this clonotype: This may stem from a read error, because a much larger clone lies one nucleotide away. Since no conserved phenylalanine or tryptophan closes the CDR3, a read error is the likely cause. This chain connects TRBV11-2 to TRBJ2-5; D possibly corresponds to TRBD2 (5 bases). CDR1 SGHAT and CDR2 FQNNGV come from the germline V gene. The CDR3 covers 13 residues. V lost 5 bases and J lost 3, with 10 bases in between. The CDR3: CASSPGLKETQYL. The DNA for the CDR3 is TGTGCCAGCAGCCCCGGACTGAAAGAGACCCAGTACCTC.

The chain employs TRBV20-1 and TRBJ1-1, with D possibly TRBD1 on 6 matching bases. Trimming cost V 3 bases and J 8 bases, with 13 bases left between them. The CDR3 runs to 12 residues. Germline V lookup: CDR1 DFQATT, CDR2 SNEGSKA (reference sequence). CDR3 nucleotide sequence: TGCAGTGCTAGTCAAACCGGGACAGAAGCTTTCTTT. Its protein is CSASQTGTEAFF.

The chain combines TRBV19 with TRBJ1-1; no clear D gene. V was shortened by 2 bases and J by 7 bases, with 8 bases between the two germline ends. CDR1 and CDR2 from the germline V gene are LNHDA and SQIVND (reference sequence). The CDR3 is 12 residues long. The CDR3 loop reads CASSILQNEAFF. The CDR3 coding sequence is TGTGCCAGTAGTATACTCCAAAATGAAGCTTTCTTT. Full variable domain (rest looked up from reference TRBV19 and TRBJ1-1): DGGITQSPKYLFRKEGQNVTLSCEQNLNHDAMYWYRQDPGQGLRLIYYSQIVNDFQKGDIAEGYSVSREKKESFPLTVTSAQKNPTAFYLCASSILQNEAFFGQGTRLTVV.

In regard to this clonotype: Compared with germline, one end of the junction differs, possibly owing to a read error. The V call is TRBV11-2, the J call TRBJ2-2; TRBD1 agrees at 7 bases. This CDR3 contains 13 residues. Germline V gives CDR1 SGHAT, CDR2 FQNNGV. CDR3 sequence (DNA): TGTGCCAGCAGCTTAGATCGCCAGGGGGTGCTGTTTTTT. Its protein is CASSLDRQGVLFF. The whole variable domain, filled in from reference TRBV11-2 and TRBJ2-2, reads EAGVAQSPRYKIIEKRQSVAFWCNPISGHATLYWYQQILGQGPKLLIQFQNNGVVDDSQLPKDRFSAERLKGVDSTLKIQPAKLEDSAVYLCASSLDRQGVLFFGEGSRLTVL.

The chain combines TRBV27 with TRBJ2-1; D may be TRBD2 (6 bases). This CDR3 spans 17 amino acids. The ends were cut back, 4 bases at V and 4 bases at J, with 20 bases in the middle. CDR1 is MNHEY and CDR2 is SMNVEV in the germline V gene (reference sequence). The CDR3 loop reads CASSSTKGGTWYNEQFF. CDR3 DNA sequence: TGTGCCAGCAGTTCCACTAAGGGCGGGACCTGGTACAATGAGCAGTTCTTC.

As concerns this clonotype: A much larger clone lies one base from this, so it may be a read error. The J gene is TRBJ1-2, the V gene TRBV5-6; D uncertain. The CDR3 totals 12 residues. Germline loops: CDR1 SGHDT, CDR2 YYEEEE. V was trimmed by 2 bases and J by 1 base, leaving 3 bases between them. CDR3 nucleotides: TGTGCCAGCAGCTTAAATAACTATGGCTACACCTTC. It specifies CASSLNNYGYTF.

This clonotype was recorded at least ten times. V and J are TRBV6-5 and TRBJ1-6, with unresolved D. The V gene lost 2 bases and the J gene lost 0 bases, with 8 bases spanning the gap. This CDR3 has 16 amino acids. Germline V gene data show CDR1 as MNHEY and CDR2 as SVGAGI. CDR3 bases: TGTGCCAGCAGTTACCGCCTGAGCTCCTATAATTCACCCCTCCACTTT. Protein: CASSYRLSSYNSPLHF.

This clonotype was seen at least ten times. This chain uses TRBV2 with TRBJ2-7; 9 positions match TRBD1. The junction had 4 bases not matched to a gene; V was cut back by 4 bases and J by 6 bases. Germline V gene sequence: CDR1 SNHLY, CDR2 FYNNEI. CDR3 length equals 13 residues. In nucleotides, the CDR3 is TGTGCCAGCAGTGGATCGACAGGGGGCGAGCAGTACTTC. This codes for CASSGSTGGEQYF.

V usage is TRBV24-1 and J usage is TRBJ2-6, with D unresolved. The CDR3 consists of 13 residues. The ends were cut back, 5 bases at V and 4 bases at J, with 5 bases in the middle. CDR1 is KGHDR, CDR2 SFDVKD, per germline. The CDR3: CATSAAGANVLTF. CDR3 sequence (DNA): TGTGCCACCAGTGCGGCCGGGGCCAACGTCCTGACTTTC.

Details on this clonotype: One junction end disagrees with the germline gene, perhaps due to a read error. The chain couples TRBV20-1 to TRBJ2-7; D call uncertain. In germline, CDR1 is DFQATT, CDR2 SNEGSKA (reference sequence). The CDR3 has 13 amino acids. CDR3 in DNA: TGCACCTCTTTAGGGCCGGGCTCCAACGAGCAGTACTTC. Amino acids: CTSLGPGSNEQYF.

The rearrangement uses TRBV6-5 and TRBJ1-6; 10 bases match TRBD1. Germline V lookup: CDR1 MNHEY, CDR2 SVGAGI. This CDR3 is built from 15 residues. V dropped 4 bases and J dropped 10; count of bases not matched to a gene: 7. Here the CDR3 DNA reads TGTGCCAGCAGTTCGGGACAGGGGCTGGGATCACCCCTCCACTTT. Amino acids: CASSSGQGLGSPLHF.

This chain joins TRBV19 and TRBJ1-5; D ambiguous. There are 13 residues in the CDR3. The V gene lost 8 bases and the J gene lost 1 base, with 9 bases spanning the gap. Looked up from germline, CDR1 is LNHDA and CDR2 is SQIVND (reference sequence). The CDR3 DNA follows: TGTGCCAGTGGGGAATACAGCAATCAGCCCCAGCATTTT. Its translation: CASGEYSNQPQHF.

This clonotype was detected once. As DNA, the CDR3 is TGCAGTGCTAGAGTGGCAGGGAGGTTTGATGGCTACACCTTC. It encodes CSARVAGRFDGYTF. This rearrangement joins TRBV20-1 to TRBJ1-2; possibly TRBD1 for D (5 bases). Trimming removed 1 base from V and 6 bases from J, with 15 bases in between. The CDR3 sequence is 14 residues long. Germline CDR1 reads DFQATT; CDR2 reads SNEGSKA (reference sequence).

This clonotype was detected only once. The chain combines TRBV7-2 with TRBJ2-7; the D gene is possibly TRBD1 (5 bases). The germline V gene has CDR1 SGHTA and CDR2 FQGNSA. The CDR3 consists of 12 residues. V gave up 5 bases and J gave up 5 bases, with 10 bases separating them. The CDR3 region has the DNA TGTGCCAGCAGCCAGGACACCCACGAGCAGTACTTC. Its protein is CASSQDTHEQYF.

Only a few counts were recorded for this clonotype. The V gene is TRBV24-1, the J gene TRBJ2-7; 12 bases map to TRBD2. Germline CDR1 reads KGHDR; CDR2 reads SFDVKD. The CDR3 is 15 residues long. V lost 4 bases, J lost 3 bases, and 3 bases stayed unmatched. In nucleotides, the CDR3 is TGTGCCACCAGTGAGACTAGCGGGAGTCTCTACGAGCAGTACTTC. It encodes CATSETSGSLYEQYF.

This clonotype was seen a handful of times. The chain links TRBV2 to TRBJ2-7, with 9 bases matching TRBD1. The CDR3 is 14 amino acids. Germline V lookup: CDR1 SNHLY, CDR2 FYNNEI. The ends lost 7 bases at V and 4 bases at J; junction bases unmatched: 8. CDR3 sequence (DNA): TGTGCCAGCAAAGAACAGGGGGCAGTTTACGAGCAGTACTTC. Protein sequence: CASKEQGAVYEQYF.

The chain employs TRBV7-2 and TRBJ1-6; TRBD1 is a possible D gene (5 bases). Per germline, CDR1 SGHTA and CDR2 FQGNSA. V lost 3 bases and J lost 9, with 9 bases in between. This CDR3 comprises 13 residues. The CDR3, as DNA: TGTGCCAGCAGCTTCAGGGTAACTTCACCCCTCCACTTT. This encodes CASSFRVTSPLHF.

This clonotype has just one count. The chain links TRBV10-3 to TRBJ2-1, with unresolved D. V was trimmed by 3 bases and J by 8 bases, leaving 8 bases between them. Germline assignment: CDR1 ENHRY and CDR2 SYGVKD. CDR3 length: 12 amino acids. The CDR3 protein is CAISERLHEQFF. The CDR3 DNA is TGTGCCATCAGTGAACGTCTCCATGAGCAGTTCTTC.

The chain uses TRBV5-4 and TRBJ2-7; D is unresolved. V dropped 2 bases and J dropped 2 bases, with 8 bases sitting between them. Looked up from germline, CDR1 is SGHNT and CDR2 is YYREEE (reference sequence). This CDR3 has 13 amino acids. The CDR3 loop is CASSFGPTYEQYF. CDR3 bases: TGTGCCAGCAGCTTCGGCCCTACCTACGAGCAGTACTTC.

The sample holds many counts of this clonotype. The chain couples TRBV20-1 to TRBJ2-1; a weak D match, TRBD1 (5 bases). This CDR3 comprises 14 residues. Germline V gives CDR1 DFQATT, CDR2 SNEGSKA (reference sequence). Trimming pared 2 bases from V and 7 bases from J, leaving 15 bases between. CDR3 residues: CSARLPIAGNEQFF. The CDR3 DNA sequence: TGCAGTGCTAGACTACCCATCGCAGGGAATGAGCAGTTCTTC.

This clonotype was observed once. The CDR3 loop reads CASSLGVAGEQYF. The CDR3 nucleotides read TGTGCCAGCAGCTTAGGGGTAGCAGGGGAGCAGTACTTC. This rearrangement joins TRBV7-3 to TRBJ2-7; D is possibly TRBD1 (5 bases). This CDR3 is built from 13 residues. CDR1 SGHTA and CDR2 FQGTGA come from the germline V gene. Trimming took 2 bases from V and 7 from J, leaving 12 bases between them.

This clonotype was counted ten times or more. The chain is built from TRBV7-9 and TRBJ2-1; D is unresolved. CDR1 is SEHNR, CDR2 FQNEAQ, per germline (reference sequence). V lost 5 bases and J lost 5, with 16 bases in between. The length of the CDR3 is 15 residues. The CDR3 protein is CASSAFLRPDNEQFF. In nucleotides, the CDR3 is TGTGCCAGCAGCGCCTTTTTAAGACCGGACAATGAGCAGTTCTTC.

At least ten counts were recorded for this clonotype. The genes are TRBV6-1 and TRBJ1-1; 7 nucleotides line up with TRBD1. The CDR3 is 12 amino acids. V shed 8 bases, J shed 8 bases, and the junction held 8 bases outside the gene matches. Per germline, CDR1 MNHNS and CDR2 SASEGT. The CDR3 loop is CASSSWDSEAFF. For the CDR3, the DNA is TGTGCCAGCTCATCATGGGACAGCGAAGCTTTCTTT.

This clonotype was recorded many times. The rearrangement links TRBV19 to TRBJ2-3, with TRBD2 matching 9 bases. V lost 7 bases, J lost 5 bases, and 7 bases stayed unmatched. Germline CDR1 is LNHDA and CDR2 is SQIVND (reference sequence). This CDR3 has 14 amino acids. CDR3 sequence (DNA): TGTGCCAGTACCCTAGCGGGAACGGAAGATACGCAGTATTTT. It specifies CASTLAGTEDTQYF.

The genes are TRBV29-1 and TRBJ1-1, with D unresolved. This CDR3 comprises 13 residues. Germline CDR1 and CDR2: SQVTM and ANQGSEA. V shed 6 bases and J shed 1 base, with 12 bases lying between them. The CDR3 DNA reads as TGCAGCGTCACACCTTTAAGGAACACTGAAGCTTTCTTT. Translated, it gives CSVTPLRNTEAFF.